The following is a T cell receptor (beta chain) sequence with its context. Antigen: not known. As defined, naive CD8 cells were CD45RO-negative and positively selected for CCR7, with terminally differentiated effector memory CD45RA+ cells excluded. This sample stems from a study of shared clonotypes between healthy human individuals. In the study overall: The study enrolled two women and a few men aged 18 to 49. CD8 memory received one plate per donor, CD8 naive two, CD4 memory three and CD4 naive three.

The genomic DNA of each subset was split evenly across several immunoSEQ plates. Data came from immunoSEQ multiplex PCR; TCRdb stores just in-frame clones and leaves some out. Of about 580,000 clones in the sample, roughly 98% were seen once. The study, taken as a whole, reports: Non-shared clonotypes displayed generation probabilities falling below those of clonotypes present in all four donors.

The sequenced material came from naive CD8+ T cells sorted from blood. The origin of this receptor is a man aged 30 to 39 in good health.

The CDR3: CASSDSRTGYYNEQFF. CDR3 coding DNA: TGTGCCAGCAGTGACTCAAGGACAGGGTACTACAATGAGCAGTTCTTC. The J gene is TRBJ2-1, the V gene TRBV6-4; the match to TRBD1 covers 8 bases. The CDR3 runs to 16 residues. Germline V gives CDR1 MRHNA, CDR2 SNTAGT. Trimming removed 0 bases from V and 3 bases from J; junction bases left unmatched: 4.